This section outlines one T cell receptor beta chain sequence together with its context. This specimen comes from a study of blood T cell repertoires in COVID-19. Study summary: Some COVID-19 samples were acute and others convalescent; all came from the United States, Italy and Spain. In each case, the material was cDNA or gDNA derived from T cells, B-cell-depleted T cells, or PBMCs.

Seattle's enrolled individuals joined amid active infection and were then monitored longitudinally. Germline V CDR1 and CDR2: SGHTS, YDEGEE. The CDR3 is 12 amino acids. Trimming cost V 3 bases and J 9 bases, with 7 bases left between them. In the original processing: Amplification of reference gene primers was used by the study to estimate nucleated cell counts. The protocol was immunoSEQ multiplex PCR, while the TCRdb copy is restricted to in-frame clones and leaves out a portion. For V, J and clone size, that table is used; D and trimming come from the DNA. The sample contains over 10,000 clones, around 71% of which appear only once.

The chain joins TRBV5-8 to TRBJ1-6, with D maybe TRBD1 (5 bases). The TCR originated in a man aged 60 to 69 with COVID-19, enrolled during active disease. The sequenced material came from peripheral blood. The CDR3 DNA follows: TGTGCCAGCAGCTCAGGGCCTTCACCCCTCCACTTT. Translation gives CASSSGPSPLHF.